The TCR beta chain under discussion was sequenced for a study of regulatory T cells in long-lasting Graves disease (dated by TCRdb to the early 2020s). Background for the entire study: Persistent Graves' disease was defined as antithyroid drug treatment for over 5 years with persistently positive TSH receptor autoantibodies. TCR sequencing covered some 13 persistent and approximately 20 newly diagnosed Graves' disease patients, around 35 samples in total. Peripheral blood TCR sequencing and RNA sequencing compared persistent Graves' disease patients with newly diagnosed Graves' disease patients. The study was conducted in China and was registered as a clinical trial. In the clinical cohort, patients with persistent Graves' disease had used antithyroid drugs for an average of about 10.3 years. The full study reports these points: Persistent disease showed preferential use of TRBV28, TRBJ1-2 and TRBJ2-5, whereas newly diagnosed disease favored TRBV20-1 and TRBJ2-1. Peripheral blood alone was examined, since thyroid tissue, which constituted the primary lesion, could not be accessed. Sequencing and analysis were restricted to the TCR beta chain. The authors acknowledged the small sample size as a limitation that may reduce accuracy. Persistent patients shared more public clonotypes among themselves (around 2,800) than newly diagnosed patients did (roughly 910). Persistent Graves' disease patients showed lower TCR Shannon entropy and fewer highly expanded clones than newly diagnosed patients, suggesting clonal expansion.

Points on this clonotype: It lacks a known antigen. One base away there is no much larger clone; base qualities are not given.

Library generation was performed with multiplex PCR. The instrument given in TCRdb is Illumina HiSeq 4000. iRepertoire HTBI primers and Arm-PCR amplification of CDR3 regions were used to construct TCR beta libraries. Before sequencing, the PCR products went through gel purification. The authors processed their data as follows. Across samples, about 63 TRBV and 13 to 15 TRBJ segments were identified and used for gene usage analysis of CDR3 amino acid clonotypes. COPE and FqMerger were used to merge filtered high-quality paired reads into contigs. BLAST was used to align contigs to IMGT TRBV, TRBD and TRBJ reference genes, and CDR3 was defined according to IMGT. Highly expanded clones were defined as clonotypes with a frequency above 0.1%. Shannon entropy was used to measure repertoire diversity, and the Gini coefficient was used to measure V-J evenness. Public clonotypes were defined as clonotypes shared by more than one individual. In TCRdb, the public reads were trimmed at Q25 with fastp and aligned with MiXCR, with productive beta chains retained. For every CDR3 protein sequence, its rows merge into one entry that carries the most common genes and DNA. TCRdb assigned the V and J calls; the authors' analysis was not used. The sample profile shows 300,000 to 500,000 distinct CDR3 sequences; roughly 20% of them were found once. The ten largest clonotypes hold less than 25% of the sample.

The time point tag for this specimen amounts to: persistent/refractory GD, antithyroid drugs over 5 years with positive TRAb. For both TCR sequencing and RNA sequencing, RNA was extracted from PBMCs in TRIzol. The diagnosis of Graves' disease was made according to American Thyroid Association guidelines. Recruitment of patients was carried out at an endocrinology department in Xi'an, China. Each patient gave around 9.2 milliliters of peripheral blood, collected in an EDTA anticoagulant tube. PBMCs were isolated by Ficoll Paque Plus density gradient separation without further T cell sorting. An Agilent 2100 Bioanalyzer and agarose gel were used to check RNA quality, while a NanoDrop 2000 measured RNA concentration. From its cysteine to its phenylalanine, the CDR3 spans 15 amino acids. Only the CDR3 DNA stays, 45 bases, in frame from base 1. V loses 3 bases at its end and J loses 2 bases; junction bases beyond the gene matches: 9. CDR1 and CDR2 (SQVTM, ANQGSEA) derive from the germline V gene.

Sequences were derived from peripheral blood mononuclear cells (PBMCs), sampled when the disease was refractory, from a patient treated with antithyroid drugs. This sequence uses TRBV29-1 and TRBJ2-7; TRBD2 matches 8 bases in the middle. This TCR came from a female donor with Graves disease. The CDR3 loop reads CSVEESGSVAYEQYF. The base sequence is TGCAGCGTTGAGGAGAGCGGGAGTGTCGCCTACGAGCAGTACTTC.